Below, 13 T cell receptor beta chains from the same sample are listed, as sequenced in a study of T cells in Graves' hyperthyroidism and ophthalmopathy. TCR beta CDR3 regions were amplified from RNA transcripts. The HTBI set primed first-round TCR CDR3 RT-PCR. TCRdb called the multiplex PCR reads again in MiXCR, with one record for every CDR3 protein. The sample has around 290,000 distinct CDR3 sequences; 13% are singletons. Source material: blood. Receptor source: a woman in her 30s with Graves' hyperthyroidism that later progressed to Graves' ophthalmopathy.

This chain joins TRBV28 and TRBJ1-2; no definite D call. CDR1 and CDR2 (germline): MDHEN, SYDVKM. Trimming took off 5 bases at V and 4 bases at J, with 11 bases between the two ends. This CDR3 contains 13 residues. This CDR3 reads CASSRHLVYGYTF. The CDR3 DNA is TGTGCCAGCAGTCGACATCTAGTCTATGGCTACACCTTC.

This clonotype was recorded at least ten times. J is TRBJ2-7 and V is TRBV6-5, with 9 bases matching TRBD2. V dropped 2 bases and J dropped 2; count of bases not matched to a gene: 7. The CDR3 spans 16 residues. Germline CDR1 and CDR2: MNHEY and SVGAGI. The CDR3 nucleotides are TGTGCCAGCAGTTACAATCGTGCTAGCGGGACCTACGAGCAGTACTTC. It codes for CASSYNRASGTYEQYF.

This chain links TRBV28 with TRBJ1-6; D gene uncertain. Trimming took off 7 bases at V and 0 bases at J, with 4 bases between the two ends. The CDR3 runs 13 residues. Germline CDR1 and CDR2: MDHEN and SYDVKM. The CDR3 spells CASINSYNSPLHF. In DNA form, the CDR3 reads TGTGCCAGCATAAACTCCTATAATTCACCCCTCCACTTT.

The J gene is TRBJ2-3, the V gene TRBV5-8, with a tentative D call TRBD1 (7 bases). V lost 4 bases and J 6 bases, leaving 18 bases between the germline ends. The V gene's germline CDR1 is SGHTS and CDR2 YDEGEE. This CDR3 comprises 15 residues. Here the CDR3 reads CASSRGTELRDTQYF. The DNA for the CDR3 is TGTGCCAGCAGCCGGGGGACAGAACTGCGGGATACGCAGTATTTT.

The sample holds many counts of this clonotype. This chain uses TRBV6-1 with TRBJ1-1, with D perhaps TRBD1 (5 bases). The CDR3 is 13 residues long. V lost 7 bases to trimming and J lost 11 bases, with 20 bases between them. Germline V gene sequence: CDR1 MNHNS, CDR2 SASEGT. Written as DNA, the CDR3 is TGTGCCAGCACCTCTGATCCAGGGCGCGAGGCTTTCTTT. This codes for CASTSDPGREAFF.

This clonotype occurred many times. This chain links TRBV7-2 with TRBJ2-6; TRBD2 is a possible D gene (6 bases). The CDR3 loop spans 16 amino acids. Germline values: CDR1 SGHTA, CDR2 FQGNSA. V gave up 2 bases and J gave up 3 bases, with 11 bases separating them. CDR3 in DNA: TGTGCCAGCAGCTTATCGGCGGGGCTTGGGGCCAACGTCCTGACTTTC. It yields the protein CASSLSAGLGANVLTF.

The V gene is TRBV5-4, the J gene TRBJ2-2; TRBD1 is a possible D gene (5 bases). V was shortened by 4 bases and J by 7 bases, with 17 bases between the two germline ends. Germline V gene data show CDR1 as SGHNT and CDR2 as YYREEE (reference sequence). The CDR3 runs to 15 residues. The DNA of the CDR3 is TGTGCCAGCAGCCCGGAAAGGGGATACGGCGGGGAGCTGTTTTTT. Translation gives CASSPERGYGGELFF.

Ten or more counts support this clonotype. This chain connects TRBV18 to TRBJ2-7; 13 bases are a match to TRBD2. This CDR3 spans 13 amino acids. The ends lost 3 bases at V and 7 bases at J; junction bases unmatched: 0. CDR1 KGHSH and CDR2 LQKENI come from the germline V gene. CDR3 bases: TGTGCCAGCTCACCGGGACTAGCGGGGGAGCAGTACTTC. Its translation is CASSPGLAGEQYF.

This chain connects TRBV11-3 to TRBJ2-2; D is uncertain. The germline V and J ends were trimmed by 5 bases and 4 bases, with 8 bases remaining between them. Germline V gene data show CDR1 as SGHNT and CDR2 as YENEEA. This CDR3 has 13 amino acids. This CDR3 is CASSAGTTGELFF. In DNA, the CDR3 is TGTGCCAGCAGCGCAGGAACCACCGGGGAGCTGTTTTTT.

This clonotype was picked up many times. The CDR3: CASSLDRGANIPKPQHF. In nucleotides, the CDR3 is TGTGCCAGCAGCTTGGACAGGGGTGCCAATATCCCCAAGCCCCAGCATTTT. This chain connects TRBV7-8 to TRBJ1-5; 9 bases align to TRBD1. CDR3 length equals 17 residues. V was clipped by 3 bases and J by 8 bases; unmatched bases: 14. Looked up from germline, CDR1 is SGHVS and CDR2 is FQNEAQ.

This clonotype has only a few counts. V usage is TRBV6-2 or TRBV6-3 and J usage is TRBJ2-1; D gene ambiguous. V lost 5 bases, J lost 8 bases, and 4 bases lay in between. The CDR3 extends over 10 amino acids. Looked up from germline, CDR1 is MNHEY and CDR2 is SVGEGT. This CDR3 is CASSGHEQFF. As DNA, the CDR3 is TGTGCCAGCAGTGGGCATGAGCAGTTCTTC.

This clonotype has a count of ten or more. This rearrangement joins TRBV5-8 to TRBJ2-7; maybe TRBD1 (5 bases). Germline assignment: CDR1 SGHTS and CDR2 YDEGEE. CDR3 length equals 15 residues. V lost 2 bases to trimming and J lost 0 bases, with 12 bases between them. The CDR3 DNA is TGTGCCAGCAGCTTTAGGGGTTCCATCTCCTACGAGCAGTACTTC. It is translated as CASSFRGSISYEQYF.

Only a few counts were recorded for this clonotype. The rearrangement links TRBV3-1 to TRBJ1-1; D possibly corresponds to TRBD1 (6 bases). The CDR3 sequence is 16 residues long. V gave up 0 bases and J gave up 1 base, with 12 bases separating them. Germline CDR1 is LGHDT and CDR2 is YNNKEL (reference sequence). This CDR3 reads CASSQDLGGANTEAFF. In nucleotides, the CDR3 is TGTGCCAGCAGCCAAGATCTAGGGGGAGCGAACACTGAAGCTTTCTTT. Full variable domain (rest looked up from reference TRBV3-1 and TRBJ1-1): DTAVSQTPKYLVTQMGNDKSIKCEQNLGHDTMYWYKQDSKKFLKIMFSYNNKELIINETVPNRFSPKSPDKAHLNLHINSLELGDSAVYFCASSQDLGGANTEAFFGQGTRLTVV.